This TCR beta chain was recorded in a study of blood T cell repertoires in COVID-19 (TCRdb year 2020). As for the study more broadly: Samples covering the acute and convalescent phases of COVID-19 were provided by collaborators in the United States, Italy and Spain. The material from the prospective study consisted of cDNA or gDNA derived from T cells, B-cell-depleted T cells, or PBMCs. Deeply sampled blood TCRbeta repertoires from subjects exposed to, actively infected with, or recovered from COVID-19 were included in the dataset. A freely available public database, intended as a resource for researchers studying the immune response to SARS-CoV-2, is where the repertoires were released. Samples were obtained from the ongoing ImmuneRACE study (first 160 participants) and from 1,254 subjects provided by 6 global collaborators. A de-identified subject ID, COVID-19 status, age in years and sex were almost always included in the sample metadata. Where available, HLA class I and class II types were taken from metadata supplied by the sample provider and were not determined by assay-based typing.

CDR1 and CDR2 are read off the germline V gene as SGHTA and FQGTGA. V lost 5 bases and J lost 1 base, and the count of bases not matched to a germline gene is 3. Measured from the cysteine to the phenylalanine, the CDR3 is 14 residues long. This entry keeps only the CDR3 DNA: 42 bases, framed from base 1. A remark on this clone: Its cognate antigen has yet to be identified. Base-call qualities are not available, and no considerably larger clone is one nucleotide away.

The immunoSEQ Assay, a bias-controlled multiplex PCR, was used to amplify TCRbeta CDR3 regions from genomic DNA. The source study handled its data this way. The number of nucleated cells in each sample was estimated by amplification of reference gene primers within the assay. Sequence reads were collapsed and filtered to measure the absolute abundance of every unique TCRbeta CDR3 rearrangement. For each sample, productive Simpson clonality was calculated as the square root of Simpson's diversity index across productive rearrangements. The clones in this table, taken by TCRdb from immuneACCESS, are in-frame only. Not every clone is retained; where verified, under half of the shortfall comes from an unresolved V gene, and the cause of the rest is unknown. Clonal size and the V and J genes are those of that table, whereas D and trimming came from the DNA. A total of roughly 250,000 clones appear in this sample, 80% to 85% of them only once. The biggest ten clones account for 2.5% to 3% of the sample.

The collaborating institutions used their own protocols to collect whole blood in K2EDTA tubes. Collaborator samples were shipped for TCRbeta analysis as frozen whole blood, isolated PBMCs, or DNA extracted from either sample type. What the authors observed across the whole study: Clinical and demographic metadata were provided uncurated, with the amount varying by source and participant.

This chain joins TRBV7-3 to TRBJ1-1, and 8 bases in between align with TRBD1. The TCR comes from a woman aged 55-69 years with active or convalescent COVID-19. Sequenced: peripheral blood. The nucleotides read TGTGCCAGCAGCCGGGACAGGAGGAACACTGAAGCTTTCTTT. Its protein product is CASSRDRRNTEAFF.